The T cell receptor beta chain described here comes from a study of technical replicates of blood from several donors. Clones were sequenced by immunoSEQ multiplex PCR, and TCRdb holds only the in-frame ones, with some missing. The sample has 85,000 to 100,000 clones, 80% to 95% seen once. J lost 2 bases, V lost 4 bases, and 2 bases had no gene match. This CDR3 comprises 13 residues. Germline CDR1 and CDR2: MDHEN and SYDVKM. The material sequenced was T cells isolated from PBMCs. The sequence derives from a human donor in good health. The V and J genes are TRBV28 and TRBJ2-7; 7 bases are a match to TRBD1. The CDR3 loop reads CASSYGTAYEQYF. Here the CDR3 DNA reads TGTGCCAGCAGTTACGGGACAGCCTACGAGCAGTACTTC.